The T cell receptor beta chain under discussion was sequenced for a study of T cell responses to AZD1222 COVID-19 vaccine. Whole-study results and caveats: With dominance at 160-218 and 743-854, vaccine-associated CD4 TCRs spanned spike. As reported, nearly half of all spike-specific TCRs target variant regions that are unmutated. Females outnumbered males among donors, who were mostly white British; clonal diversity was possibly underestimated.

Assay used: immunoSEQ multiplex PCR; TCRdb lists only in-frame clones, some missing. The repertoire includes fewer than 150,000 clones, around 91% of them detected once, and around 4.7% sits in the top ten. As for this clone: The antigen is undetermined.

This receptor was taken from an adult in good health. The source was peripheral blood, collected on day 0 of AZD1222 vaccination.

The CDR3: CASSLSVDRSYEQYF. CDR3 nucleotide sequence: TGTGCCAGCAGTTTATCGGTCGACCGCTCCTACGAGCAGTACTTC. The chain carries TRBV27 and TRBJ2-7; no clear D. CDR1 and CDR2 (germline): MNHEY, SMNVEV (reference sequence). CDR3 size: 15 residues. V was trimmed by 0 bases and J by 0 bases, leaving 9 bases between them.